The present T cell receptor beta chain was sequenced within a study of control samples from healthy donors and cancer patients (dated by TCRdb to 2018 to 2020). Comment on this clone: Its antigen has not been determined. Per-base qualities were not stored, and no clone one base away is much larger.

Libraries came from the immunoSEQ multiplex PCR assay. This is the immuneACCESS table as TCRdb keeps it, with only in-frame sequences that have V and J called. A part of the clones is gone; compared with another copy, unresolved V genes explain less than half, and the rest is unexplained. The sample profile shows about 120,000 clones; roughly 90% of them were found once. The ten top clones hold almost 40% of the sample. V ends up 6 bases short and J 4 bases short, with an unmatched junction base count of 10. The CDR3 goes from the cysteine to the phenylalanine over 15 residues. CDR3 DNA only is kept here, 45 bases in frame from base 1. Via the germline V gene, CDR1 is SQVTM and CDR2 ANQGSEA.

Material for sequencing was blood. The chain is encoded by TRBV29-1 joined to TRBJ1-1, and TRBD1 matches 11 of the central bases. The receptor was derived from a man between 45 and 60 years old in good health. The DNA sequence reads TGCAGCGTGGGCGGACAGGGGGCAGAGGGCACTGAAGCTTTCTTT. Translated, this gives CSVGGQGAEGTEAFF.